The rows below give T cell receptor beta chains drawn from one sample of a study of blood T cell repertoires in COVID-19. Clones were sequenced by immunoSEQ multiplex PCR, and TCRdb holds only the in-frame ones, with some missing. In the table there are about 330,000 clones, 85% to 90% of which are singletons. Sequences were obtained from peripheral blood. The receptors were gathered from a woman aged 45-59 years with active or convalescent COVID-19. Each CDR3 is given with its conserved first and last residue. D genes are given only for firm matches. For some rows the clone size is stated as once, few or many, or as a class when expanded; others skip it.

NA TRBJ2-4 TRBV7-2 NA CASSLALAGGPDF TGTGCCAGCAGCTTAGCGCTGGCCGGGGGGCCCGACTTC
NA TRBJ2-5 TRBV12-3/TRBV12-4 NA CASSLQETQYF TGTGCCAGCAGTCTTCAAGAGACCCAGTACTTC
TRBD2 TRBJ2-1 TRBV19 NA CASSIDSSGGNEQFF TGTGCCAGTAGTATAGACTCTAGCGGGGGCAATGAGCAGTTCTTC
NA TRBJ1-4 TRBV4-1 NA CASSQAESGENEKLFF TGCGCCAGCAGCCAAGCCGAGTCAGGGGAGAATGAAAAACTGTTTTTT
TRBD2 TRBJ2-5 TRBV7-9 NA CASGLAGVQETQYF TGTGCCAGCGGACTAGCGGGGGTACAAGAGACCCAGTACTTC
NA TRBJ1-5 TRBV6-5 NA CASSYGGNQPQHF TGTGCCAGCAGTTACGGGGGGAATCAGCCCCAGCATTTT
TRBD2 TRBJ2-7 TRBV7-3 few CASSPEAGGSYEQYF TGTGCCAGCAGCCCAGAAGCGGGAGGGAGCTACGAGCAGTACTTC
NA TRBJ2-2 TRBV10-3 NA CAIRQNGGDTGELFF TGTGCCATCAGACAAAACGGCGGAGATACCGGGGAGCTGTTTTTT
NA TRBJ2-2 TRBV7-7 once CASSLLPGATNTGELFF TGTGCTAGCAGCTTATTGCCAGGGGCTACCAACACCGGGGAGCTGTTTTTT
TRBD1 TRBJ2-5 TRBV24-1 once CATSDFDLQGRETQYF TGTGCCACCAGTGATTTTGATTTACAGGGGAGAGAGACCCAGTACTTC
NA TRBJ1-4 TRBV27 once CASSLRGVGEKLFF TGTGCCAGCAGTTTAAGGGGCGTCGGTGAAAAACTGTTTTTT
NA TRBJ1-1 TRBV30 NA CAWRSDTEAFF TGTGCCTGGAGATCTGACACTGAAGCTTTCTTT
TRBD2 TRBJ2-3 TRBV7-2 NA CASSLDIAGSPWWDTQYF TGTGCCAGCAGCTTAGATATAGCGGGATCGCCCTGGTGGGATACGCAGTATTTT
TRBD1 TRBJ1-1 TRBV19 once CASSLQGATEAFF TGTGCCAGTAGCCTACAGGGGGCGACTGAAGCTTTCTTT
TRBD1 TRBJ1-2 TRBV5-1 once CASSQGQGAYGYTF TGCGCCAGCAGCCAGGGACAGGGGGCCTATGGCTACACCTTC
NA TRBJ1-1 TRBV28 NA CASSLWAGNTEAFF TGTGCCAGCAGTTTATGGGCGGGTAACACTGAAGCTTTCTTT
TRBD1 TRBJ2-7 TRBV7-9 NA CASSSGTGHTTQYF TGTGCCAGCAGCTCAGGGACAGGGCACACGACGCAGTACTTC
TRBD1 TRBJ1-2 TRBV4-1 NA CASSLRDRGRSLFGYTF TGCGCCAGCAGCCTCCGGGACAGGGGAAGATCCCTATTTGGCTACACCTTC
TRBD2 TRBJ2-3 TRBV5-1 NA CASSFSGISDTQYF TGCGCCAGCAGCTTTAGCGGGATTTCGGATACGCAGTATTTT
NA TRBJ2-5 TRBV2 NA CASSEAWGEETQYF TGTGCCAGCAGTGAGGCCTGGGGGGAAGAGACCCAGTACTTC
TRBD2 TRBJ2-7 TRBV4-1 once CASSQVPSGTYEQYF TGCGCCAGCAGCCAAGTCCCCAGCGGGACGTACGAGCAGTACTTC
NA TRBJ2-7 TRBV2 NA CASSGQVSYEQYF TGTGCCAGCAGTGGACAGGTCTCCTACGAGCAGTACTTC
TRBD1 TRBJ1-2 TRBV2 NA CASSERGQYGYTF TGTGCCAGCAGTGAAAGGGGGCAATATGGCTACACCTTC
NA TRBJ2-3 TRBV7-3 NA CASRSLGHYTDTQYF TGTGCCAGCAGGTCTCTCGGACATTACACAGATACGCAGTATTTT
TRBD1 TRBJ2-5 TRBV4-3 NA CASRPFAGQGQETQYF TGCGCCAGCAGACCCTTCGCTGGACAGGGACAAGAGACCCAGTACTTC
NA TRBJ2-4 TRBV5-1 few CASSSGRSIAKNIQYF TGCGCCAGCAGCTCAGGGCGGAGTATAGCCAAAAACATTCAGTACTTC
TRBD2 TRBJ2-7 TRBV18 NA CASSPRDYGTYEQYF TGTGCCAGCTCACCCCGGGACTATGGAACCTACGAGCAGTACTTC
TRBD1 TRBJ2-2 TRBV5-5 NA CATTGTANTGELFF TGTGCCACCACCGGGACAGCGAACACCGGGGAGCTGTTTTTT
TRBD1 TRBJ1-2 TRBV7-6 NA CASSFNRGSNYGYTF TGTGCCAGCAGCTTCAACAGGGGATCTAACTATGGCTACACCTTC
NA TRBJ1-6 TRBV6-4 NA CASSDRGDGNSPLHF TGTGCCAGCAGTGACAGGGGTGATGGCAATTCACCCCTCCACTTT
NA TRBJ1-3 TRBV13 many CASSRGIAGNTIYF TGTGCCAGCAGTCGAGGTATTGCGGGAAACACCATATATTTT
NA TRBJ2-7 TRBV7-2 NA CASSLGATYEQYF TGTGCCAGCAGCTTAGGGGCGACCTACGAGCAGTACTTC
NA TRBJ1-1 TRBV30 NA CAWSPVNTEAFF TGTGCCTGGAGTCCCGTGAACACTGAAGCTTTCTTT